This passage covers 9 T cell receptor beta chains from one sample sequenced in a study of tumor and adjacent non-tumor tissue in lung cancer (dated by TCRdb to 2016 to 2019). Bulk unsorted tissue served as the source for RNA extraction, and RNA quality was assessed using a NanoDrop ND-1000 and an Agilent 2100. The library came from multiplex PCR. The reads were generated on an Illumina HiSeq 2500. TCRbeta libraries were built by three rounds of nested PCR using primers (Table S4), following protocols modified from ARM-PCR. Clones were called with MiXCR by TCRdb after fastp trimmed the public reads at Q25, and only in-frame beta chains were retained. Each entry merges the rows of one CDR3 protein and shows their most common DNA and genes. This sample gives some 200,000 distinct CDR3 sequences in total; around 70% of them show up just once. Approximately 25% of the sample is in the top ten clones. Material for sequencing was lung tumor tissue. The receptor source for this set is a man aged 60-69 years with non-small cell lung cancer.

This clonotype was seen a single time. The CDR3 does not close with the conserved phenylalanine or tryptophan, likely indicating a read error. The chain combines TRBV20-1 with TRBJ2-7; a possible D gene is TRBD1 (6 bases). Germline V lookup: CDR1 DFQATT, CDR2 SNEGSKA (reference sequence). This CDR3 comprises 12 residues. Here the CDR3 DNA reads TGCAGTGCTAGTGAACAGGGTTACGATCAGTACATC. Amino acid sequence: CSASEQGYDQYI.

Details on this clonotype: A much larger clone differs from this one at a single base, so this may be a read error. This chain connects TRBV12-3 or TRBV12-4 to TRBJ2-3; D gene uncertain. This CDR3 region has 12 residues. Trimming took 2 bases from V and 6 from J, leaving 6 bases between them. The CDR3 spells CASSLWLDTQYF. Written as DNA, the CDR3 is TGTGCCAGCAGTTTATGGCTTGATACGCAGTATTTT.

About this clonotype: Compared with germline, one end of the junction differs, possibly owing to a read error. The rearrangement links TRBV6-1 to TRBJ2-3; 10 bases match TRBD2. The CDR3 has 13 amino acids. Germline-derived CDR1 and CDR2 are MNHNS and SASEGT. In DNA form, the CDR3 reads TGTGCCAGCAGCAGCGGGAGGGCCTCCACGCAGTTTTTT. As protein: CASSSGRASTQFF.

This clonotype has only a few counts. The chain couples TRBV5-4 to TRBJ2-7, with 8 bases fitting TRBD2. This CDR3 is built from 14 residues. Per germline, CDR1 SGHNT and CDR2 YYREEE (reference sequence). J gave up 2 bases and V 4 bases, and 5 bases lay outside the gene matches. Here the CDR3 DNA reads TGTGCCAGCAGCCTTAGCGGGACCCCCTACGAGCAGTACTTC. Amino acids: CASSLSGTPYEQYF.

The V call is TRBV20-1, the J call TRBJ2-2; the D is unclear. CDR1 and CDR2 (germline): DFQATT, SNEGSKA (reference sequence). This CDR3 region has 13 residues. V was pared by 0 bases and J by 9 bases, with 11 bases between. The CDR3 protein is CSARDSVTRELFF. The DNA for the CDR3 is TGCAGTGCTAGAGACAGTGTTACCAGGGAGCTGTTTTTT.

This clonotype has a handful of counts. A clone one base away is much larger, so this may be a read error. This CDR3 is CASSYSYERYF. CDR3 DNA sequence: TGTGCCAGCAGTTACTCTTACGAGCGGTACTTC. The rearrangement uses TRBV6-6 and TRBJ2-7; no definite D call. This CDR3 is built from 11 residues. CDR1 is MNHNY and CDR2 is SVGAGI in the germline V gene (reference sequence).

Notes on this clonotype: Its ends do not fully match the called genes, so a read error is possible. The rearrangement links TRBV24-1 to TRBJ1-5; 9 bases match TRBD1. The germline gives CDR1 KGHDR, CDR2 SFDVKD. The CDR3 consists of 17 residues. The CDR3 region is CVTSESTGTGLHQPQHF. In DNA, the CDR3 is TGTGTCACCAGTGAATCCACCGGGACAGGGTTGCATCAGCCCCAGCATTTT.

With respect to this clonotype: Without the conserved terminal phenylalanine or tryptophan, this CDR3 likely stems from a read error. This sequence joins TRBV12-3 or TRBV12-4 and TRBJ1-5; D gene unclear. This CDR3 has 13 amino acids. Trimming took off 5 bases at V and 11 bases at J, with 16 bases between the two ends. CDR3 loop: CASSLDAGSAQHS. The CDR3 DNA sequence: TGTGCCAGCAGTCTAGACGCGGGGTCGGCCCAGCATTCT.

This clonotype was counted only a few times. The chain carries TRBV12-3 or TRBV12-4 and TRBJ2-5; no clear D gene. The V end lost 6 bases, the J end lost 2 bases, and 16 bases lay between the germline ends. The CDR3 sequence is 15 residues long. The CDR3 DNA reads TGTGCCAGCAGCCTCCGGCAGGCAGGTCAAGAGACCCAGTACTTC. It is translated as CASSLRQAGQETQYF.